Shown below are 12 T cell receptor beta chains from a single sample sequenced in a study of shared clonotypes between healthy human individuals. Clones were read by immunoSEQ multiplex PCR, and TCRdb kept only the in-frame ones, dropping some. The sample lists roughly 680,000 clones; 55% to 80% were seen once. Source material: memory CD4+ T cells sorted from blood. Subset of the sample: CD45RA-negative fraction. Source of these receptors: a woman in her twenties or thirties in good health.

This chain connects TRBV6-1 to TRBJ1-2, with D possibly TRBD1 on 5 matching bases. Germline V gene lookup returns CDR1 MNHNS and CDR2 SASEGT. V was clipped by 0 bases and J by 5 bases, with 7 bases between them. The CDR3 extends over 13 amino acids. The CDR3 sequence: CASSEAGPYGYTF. In DNA, the CDR3 is TGTGCCAGCAGTGAAGCGGGGCCTTATGGCTACACCTTC.

The genes are TRBV10-2 and TRBJ2-7; 9 nucleotides align to TRBD2. V trimming: 6 bases; J trimming: 0 bases; junction bases outside the gene matches: 6. The CDR3 covers 15 residues. CDR1 and CDR2 from the germline V gene are WSHSY and SAAADI. The CDR3 DNA reads as TGCGCCAGCAGACAGACTAGCGGAAACTCCTACGAGCAGTACTTC. Amino acids: CASRQTSGNSYEQYF.

V and J are TRBV19 and TRBJ1-5; D unclear. The ends were cut back, 2 bases at V and 6 bases at J, with 11 bases in the middle. This CDR3 has 14 amino acids. CDR1 LNHDA and CDR2 SQIVND come from the germline V gene (reference sequence). CDR3 DNA: TGTGCCAGTAGTATAAGGCCGGAGGGTCAGCCCCAGCATTTT. This codes for CASSIRPEGQPQHF.

The V call is TRBV15, the J call TRBJ2-2, with a weak D call TRBD1 (6 bases). The CDR3 loop spans 16 amino acids. Germline CDR1 reads LNHNV; CDR2 reads YYDKDF (reference sequence). Trimming took off 6 bases at V and 2 bases at J, with 16 bases between the two ends. CDR3 DNA: TGTGCCACCAGGCAGGACAGATTCTTTAACACCGGGGAGCTGTTTTTT. Amino acids: CATRQDRFFNTGELFF.

This clone was recorded many times. CDR3 in amino acids: CASIGPNTEAFF. The CDR3 DNA reads as TGTGCCAGCATAGGTCCGAACACTGAAGCTTTCTTT. The genes are TRBV2 and TRBJ1-1; D is ambiguous. V gave up 7 bases and J gave up 1 base, with 7 bases separating them. CDR3 length: 12 amino acids. The germline CDR1 and CDR2 sequences are SNHLY and FYNNEI. Full variable domain (missing parts from reference TRBV2 and TRBJ1-1): EPEVTQTPSHQVTQMGQEVILRCVPISNHLYFYWYRQILGQKVEFLVSFYNNEISEKSEIFDDQFSVERPDGSNFTLKIRSTKLEDSAMYFCASIGPNTEAFFGQGTRLTVV.

This sequence joins TRBV4-1 and TRBJ2-7; D is unclear. The CDR3 consists of 13 residues. The V end was cut by 4 bases, the J end by 0 bases, with 7 bases between. Germline CDR1 reads MGHRA; CDR2 reads YSYEKL. The CDR3 DNA sequence: TGCGCCAGCAGCCGCGGAAGCTCCTACGAGCAGTACTTC. Its translation is CASSRGSSYEQYF.

This sequence joins TRBV5-1 and TRBJ2-2; 8 nucleotides match TRBD2. This CDR3 spans 17 amino acids. Trimming took 5 bases from V and 1 from J; bases not matched to a gene: 10. The germline V gene has CDR1 SGHRS and CDR2 YFSETQ. CDR3 coding DNA: TGCGCCAGCAGTTTACAACCGGGACTAGAGAACACCGGGGAGCTGTTTTTT. It specifies CASSLQPGLENTGELFF.

The chain couples TRBV7-9 to TRBJ2-3; TRBD2 matches at 8 bases. The CDR3 runs 15 residues. The junction had 5 bases not matched to a gene; V was cut back by 5 bases and J by 1 base. Per the germline V gene, CDR1 is SEHNR and CDR2 is FQNEAQ (reference sequence). The CDR3 reads CASSARREGTDTQYF. The CDR3 nucleotides read TGTGCCAGCAGCGCCAGGCGGGAGGGCACAGATACGCAGTATTTT.

In this sample, this clone turned up a few times. The chain uses TRBV11-2 and TRBJ2-4; 8 nucleotides match TRBD2. From germline, CDR1 is SGHAT and CDR2 FQNNGV. The CDR3 is 16 residues long. Losses at the gene ends were 1 base for V and 5 bases for J; bases not matched to a gene: 7. CDR3 amino acids: CASSLGPRREENIQYF. The DNA of the CDR3 is TGTGCCAGCAGCTTAGGACCCCGGCGGGAGGAAAACATTCAGTACTTC.

V gene TRBV11-2 combines with J gene TRBJ2-5, with 9 positions matching TRBD1. There are 13 residues in the CDR3. Germline V gene data show CDR1 as SGHAT and CDR2 as FQNNGV. Trimming cost V 5 bases and J 5 bases; bases outside gene matches: 3. The CDR3 here is CASSRTGAETQYF. The CDR3 nucleotides are TGTGCCAGCAGCCGGACAGGGGCCGAGACCCAGTACTTC. The whole variable domain, filled in from reference TRBV11-2 and TRBJ2-5, reads EAGVAQSPRYKIIEKRQSVAFWCNPISGHATLYWYQQILGQGPKLLIQFQNNGVVDDSQLPKDRFSAERLKGVDSTLKIQPAKLEDSAVYLCASSRTGAETQYFGPGTRLLVL.

This rearrangement joins TRBV11-2 to TRBJ2-5; tentatively, D is TRBD2 (6 bases). The V end lost 5 bases, the J end lost 5 bases, and 15 bases lay between the germline ends. The CDR3 totals 14 residues. The germline CDR1 and CDR2 sequences are SGHAT and FQNNGV. This chain's CDR3 is CASSPSLGGETQYF. The CDR3 nucleotides read TGTGCCAGCAGCCCCAGTCTCGGGGGTGAGACCCAGTACTTC.

The rearrangement uses TRBV27 and TRBJ2-2; unclear D gene. This CDR3 spans 16 amino acids. Per the germline V gene, CDR1 is MNHEY and CDR2 is SMNVEV (reference sequence). Trimming pared 4 bases from V and 0 bases from J, leaving 12 bases between. CDR3 sequence reads: CASSSNSKANTGELFF. CDR3 bases: TGTGCCAGCAGTTCCAACAGCAAAGCGAACACCGGGGAGCTGTTTTTT.